This T cell receptor (beta chain) came from a study of blood T cell repertoires in COVID-19. Study-level information: Both acute and convalescent COVID-19 samples were obtained from the United States, Italy and Spain. Sources were T cells, B-cell-depleted T cells, or PBMCs; the material itself was cDNA or gDNA.

In the study's own analysis: Reference gene primer amplification in the assay estimated nucleated cell counts. Clones were sequenced by immunoSEQ multiplex PCR, and TCRdb holds only the in-frame ones, with some missing. D and trimming were read from the DNA, whereas the V and J calls and clone size are those reported in that table. This table has tens of thousands of clones, around 86% appearing once. The origin of this receptor is a human donor in a cohort sampled during active COVID-19. The sample consisted of peripheral blood.

DNA for the CDR3: TGTGCCACCATTTCCGCAGGGGACACTGAAGCTTTCTTT. This gives the protein CATISAGDTEAFF. This chain joins TRBV24-1 and TRBJ1-1, with TRBD1 as a possible D gene (6 bases). Germline lookup yields CDR1 KGHDR and CDR2 SFDVKD. Trimming pared 8 bases from V and 3 bases from J, leaving 12 bases between. This CDR3 has 13 residues.